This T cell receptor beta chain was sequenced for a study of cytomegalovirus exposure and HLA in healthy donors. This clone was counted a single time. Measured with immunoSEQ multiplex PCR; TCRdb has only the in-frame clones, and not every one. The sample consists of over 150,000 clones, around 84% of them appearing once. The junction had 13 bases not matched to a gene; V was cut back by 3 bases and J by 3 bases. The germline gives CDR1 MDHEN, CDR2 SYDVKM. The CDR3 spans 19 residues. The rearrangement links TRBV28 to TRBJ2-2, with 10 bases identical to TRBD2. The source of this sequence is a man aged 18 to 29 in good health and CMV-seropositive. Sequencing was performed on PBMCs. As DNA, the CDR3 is TGTGCCAGCAGTTTTCTACCCGGGACTAGCGAGGGTTACACCGGGGAGCTGTTTTTT. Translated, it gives CASSFLPGTSEGYTGELFF.